This T cell receptor (beta chain) comes out of a study of identical twins. Regarding this clonotype: Its specificity is not known.

TCRdb fed the 5' RACE reads into MiXCR, producing one record per CDR3 protein. This repertoire shows roughly 1.6 million distinct CDR3 sequences, less than 40% found once; its top ten account for roughly 0.3%. Findings and caveats of the study: Beta out-of-frame twin sharing showed a weaker excess. Cord blood beta clonotypes present at high abundance carried fewer insertions; no such pattern appeared in memory repertoires.

Germline V gives CDR1 MNHEY, CDR2 SVGEGT. V gave up 2 bases and J gave up 2 bases, with 10 bases separating them. This CDR3 is built from 15 residues. The specimen sequenced was cord blood. V gene TRBV6-2 or TRBV6-3 combines with J gene TRBJ1-5, with D possibly matching TRBD1 (5 bases). The receptor was isolated from a newborn girl in good health. CDR3 in DNA: TGTGCCAGCAGTTACAGGGGACGGGGCAATCAGCCCCAGCATTTT. This codes for CASSYRGRGNQPQHF.